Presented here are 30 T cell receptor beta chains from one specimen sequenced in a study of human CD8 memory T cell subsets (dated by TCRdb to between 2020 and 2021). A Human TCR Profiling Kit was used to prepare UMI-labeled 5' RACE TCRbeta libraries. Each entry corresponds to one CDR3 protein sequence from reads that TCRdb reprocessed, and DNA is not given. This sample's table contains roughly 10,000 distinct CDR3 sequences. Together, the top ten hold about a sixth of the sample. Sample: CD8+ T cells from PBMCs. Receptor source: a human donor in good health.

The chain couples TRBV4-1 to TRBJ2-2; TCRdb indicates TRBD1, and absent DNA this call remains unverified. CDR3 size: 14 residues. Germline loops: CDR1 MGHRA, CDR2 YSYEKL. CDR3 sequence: CASRGTSEPGELFF.

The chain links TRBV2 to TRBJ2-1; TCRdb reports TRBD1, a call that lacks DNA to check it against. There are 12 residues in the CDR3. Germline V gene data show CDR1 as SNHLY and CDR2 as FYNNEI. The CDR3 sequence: CADHRGDNEQFF.

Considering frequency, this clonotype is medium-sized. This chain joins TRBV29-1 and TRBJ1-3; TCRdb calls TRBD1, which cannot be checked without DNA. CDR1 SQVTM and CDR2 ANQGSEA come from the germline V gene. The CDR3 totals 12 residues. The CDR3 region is CSVEGAGNTIYF. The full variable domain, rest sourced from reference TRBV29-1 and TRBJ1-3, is SAVISQKPSRDICQRGTSLTIQCQVDSQVTMMFWYRQQPGQSLTLIATANQGSEATYESGFVIDKFPISRPNLTFSTLTVSNMSPEDSSIYLCSVEGAGNTIYFGEGSWLTVV.

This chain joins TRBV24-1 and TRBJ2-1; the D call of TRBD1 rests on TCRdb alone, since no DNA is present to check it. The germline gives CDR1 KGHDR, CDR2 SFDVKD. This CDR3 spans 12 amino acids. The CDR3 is CATSAGDNEQFF.

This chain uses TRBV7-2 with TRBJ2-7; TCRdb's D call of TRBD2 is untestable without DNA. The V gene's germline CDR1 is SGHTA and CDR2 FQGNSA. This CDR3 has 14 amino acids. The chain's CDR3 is CASSFSLLSGEQYF.

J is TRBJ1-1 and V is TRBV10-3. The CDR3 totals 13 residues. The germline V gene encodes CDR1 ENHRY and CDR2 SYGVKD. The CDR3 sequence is CAISGRQNTEAFF.

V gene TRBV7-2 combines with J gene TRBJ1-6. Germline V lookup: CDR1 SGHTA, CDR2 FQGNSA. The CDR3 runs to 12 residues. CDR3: CASSFPNSPLHF.

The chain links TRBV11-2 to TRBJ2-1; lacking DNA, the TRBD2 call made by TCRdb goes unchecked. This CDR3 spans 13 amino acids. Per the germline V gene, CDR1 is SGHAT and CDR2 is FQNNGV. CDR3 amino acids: CASSLAGGNEQFF. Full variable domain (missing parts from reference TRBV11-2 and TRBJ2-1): EAGVAQSPRYKIIEKRQSVAFWCNPISGHATLYWYQQILGQGPKLLIQFQNNGVVDDSQLPKDRFSAERLKGVDSTLKIQPAKLEDSAVYLCASSLAGGNEQFFGPGTRLTVL.

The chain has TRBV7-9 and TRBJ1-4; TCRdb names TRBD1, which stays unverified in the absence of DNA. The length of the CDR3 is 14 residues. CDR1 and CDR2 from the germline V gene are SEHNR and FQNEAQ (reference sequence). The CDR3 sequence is CASSPGGGNEKLFF.

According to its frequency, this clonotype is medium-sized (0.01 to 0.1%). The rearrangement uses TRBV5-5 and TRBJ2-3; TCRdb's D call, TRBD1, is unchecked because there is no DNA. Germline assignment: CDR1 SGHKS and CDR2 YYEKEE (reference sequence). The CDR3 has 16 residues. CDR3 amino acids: CASSLETGKITDTQYF.

CDR3 residues: CASSDPLDRADTGELFF. The rearrangement joins TRBV6-1 to TRBJ2-2; without DNA, the TCRdb call of TRBD1 cannot be checked. Germline CDR1 is MNHNS and CDR2 is SASEGT. CDR3 length: 17 amino acids.

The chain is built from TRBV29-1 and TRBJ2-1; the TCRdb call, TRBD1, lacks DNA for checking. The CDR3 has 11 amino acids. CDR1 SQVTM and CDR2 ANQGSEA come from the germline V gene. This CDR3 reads CSGGESSEQFF.

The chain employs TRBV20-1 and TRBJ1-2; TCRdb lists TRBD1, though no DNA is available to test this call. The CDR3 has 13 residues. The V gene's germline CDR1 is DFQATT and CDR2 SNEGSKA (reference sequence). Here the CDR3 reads CSAPSGGVGGYTF.

The CDR3 here is CASSQSAFISYEQYF. V gene TRBV23-1 combines with J gene TRBJ2-7. TRBV23-1 is classed as an ORF, of uncertain function. The CDR3 runs to 15 residues.

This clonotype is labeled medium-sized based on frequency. The CDR3 loop reads CASRPGNSVPYEQYF. The chain joins TRBV2 to TRBJ2-7. CDR1 SNHLY and CDR2 FYNNEI come from the germline V gene. CDR3 length: 15 amino acids. Together with reference TRBV2 and TRBJ2-7, the CDR3 gives the full variable domain: EPEVTQTPSHQVTQMGQEVILRCVPISNHLYFYWYRQILGQKVEFLVSFYNNEISEKSEIFDDQFSVERPDGSNFTLKIRSTKLEDSAMYFCASRPGNSVPYEQYFGPGTRLTVT.

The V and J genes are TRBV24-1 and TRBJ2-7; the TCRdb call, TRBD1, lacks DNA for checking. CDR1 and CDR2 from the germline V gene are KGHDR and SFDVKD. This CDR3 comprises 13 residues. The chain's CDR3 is CATSDGTGYEQYF.

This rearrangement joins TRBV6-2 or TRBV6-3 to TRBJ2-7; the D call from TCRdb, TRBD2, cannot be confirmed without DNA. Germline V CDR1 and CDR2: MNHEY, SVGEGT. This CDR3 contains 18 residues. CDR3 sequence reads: CASSYSPSGTSVSYEQYF.

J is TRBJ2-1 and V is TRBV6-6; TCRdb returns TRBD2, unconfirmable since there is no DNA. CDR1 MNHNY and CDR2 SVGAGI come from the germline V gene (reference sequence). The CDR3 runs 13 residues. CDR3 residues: CATEFRGRDEQFF.

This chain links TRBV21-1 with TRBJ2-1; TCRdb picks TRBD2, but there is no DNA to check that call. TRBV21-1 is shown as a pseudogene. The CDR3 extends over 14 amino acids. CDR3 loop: CASSKLAGRDEQFF.

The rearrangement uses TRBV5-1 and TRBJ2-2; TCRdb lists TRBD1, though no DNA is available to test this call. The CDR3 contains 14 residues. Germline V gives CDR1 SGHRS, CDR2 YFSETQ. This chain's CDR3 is CASSWTGGTGELFF.

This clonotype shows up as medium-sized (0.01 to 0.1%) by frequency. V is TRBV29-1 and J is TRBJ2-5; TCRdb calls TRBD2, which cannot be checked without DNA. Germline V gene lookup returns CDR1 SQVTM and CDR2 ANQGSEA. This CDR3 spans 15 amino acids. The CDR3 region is CSVEDGSYYQETQYF.

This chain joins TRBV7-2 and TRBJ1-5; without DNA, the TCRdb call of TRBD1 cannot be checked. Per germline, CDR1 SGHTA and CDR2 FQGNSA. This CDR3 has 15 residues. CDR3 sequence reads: CASSLVPGTNQPQHF.

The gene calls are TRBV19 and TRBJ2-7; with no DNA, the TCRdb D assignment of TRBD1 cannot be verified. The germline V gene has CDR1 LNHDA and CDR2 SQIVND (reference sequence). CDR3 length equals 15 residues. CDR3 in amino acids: CASSPTGTATYEQYF.

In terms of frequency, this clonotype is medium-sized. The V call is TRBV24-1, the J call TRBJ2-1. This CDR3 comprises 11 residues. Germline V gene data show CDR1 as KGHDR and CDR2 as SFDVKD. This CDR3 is CATSASNEQFF.

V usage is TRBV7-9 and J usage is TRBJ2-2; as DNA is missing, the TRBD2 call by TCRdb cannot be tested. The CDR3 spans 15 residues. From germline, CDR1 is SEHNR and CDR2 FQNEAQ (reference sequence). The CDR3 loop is CASSLEGINTGELFF.

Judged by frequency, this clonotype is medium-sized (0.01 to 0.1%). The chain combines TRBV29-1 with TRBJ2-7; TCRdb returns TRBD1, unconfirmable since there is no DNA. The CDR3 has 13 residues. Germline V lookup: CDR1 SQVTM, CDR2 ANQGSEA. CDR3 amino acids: CSVVGQGSYEQYF.

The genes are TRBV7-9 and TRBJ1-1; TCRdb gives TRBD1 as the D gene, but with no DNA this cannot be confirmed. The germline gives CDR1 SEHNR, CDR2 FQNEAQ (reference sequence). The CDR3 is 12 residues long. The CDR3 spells CASSQTGYEAFF.

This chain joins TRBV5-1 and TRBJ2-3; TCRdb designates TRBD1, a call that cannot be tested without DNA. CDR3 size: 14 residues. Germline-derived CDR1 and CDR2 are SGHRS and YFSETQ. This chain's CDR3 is CASSPGTGTDTQYF.

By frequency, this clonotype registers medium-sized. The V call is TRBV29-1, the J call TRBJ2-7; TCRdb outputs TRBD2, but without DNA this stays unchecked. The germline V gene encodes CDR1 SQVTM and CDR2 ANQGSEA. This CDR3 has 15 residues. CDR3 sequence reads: CSVAWTSRGSYEQYF.

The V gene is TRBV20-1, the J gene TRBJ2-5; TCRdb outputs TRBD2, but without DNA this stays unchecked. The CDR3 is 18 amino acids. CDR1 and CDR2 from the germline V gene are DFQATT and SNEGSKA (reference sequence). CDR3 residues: CSARDLSLAGVLQETQYF.